These T cell receptor beta chains were read from a single sample in a study of cytomegalovirus exposure and HLA in healthy donors. TCRdb's table, derived via immunoSEQ multiplex PCR, lists solely in-frame clones and lacks some. The sample lists about 160,000 clones; around 80% were seen once. The material sequenced was PBMCs. Receptors originate from a man aged 35-49 years in good health and CMV-seronegative. CDR3s include the opening cysteine and the closing phenylalanine or tryptophan.

>TRBJ1-6|TRBV5-5
CASSLSRGSPLHF
>TRBJ2-7|TRBV28
CASSLIGEHEQYF
>TRBJ2-7|TRBV28
CASSLSPQGLEQYF
>TRBJ2-5|TRBV9
CASSVAPSRTQYF
>TRBJ2-4|TRBV6-6
CASSYDTGDSQYF
>TRBJ1-5|TRBV6-5
CASTGGGGGNQPQHF
>TRBJ2-5|TRBV29-1
CSVDRVTSAQETQYF
>TRBJ1-1|TRBV5-3
CARSPGGKTAEAFF
>TRBJ2-7|TRBV23-1
CASSASEYEQYF
>TRBJ1-2|TRBV10-3
CAISEVQAYGYTF
>TRBJ2-1|TRBV2
CASGAGDRREQFF
>TRBJ2-3|TRBV11-2
CASSFLAGDTDTQYF
>TRBJ2-7|TRBV5-4
CASSRGGPRTYEQYF
>.|TRBV19
CASSRSRAGGEQYF
>TRBJ2-7|TRBV5-8
CASSPPGGGYEQYF
>TRBJ2-4|TRBV1
CTSSPCPRGRGNIQYF
>TRBJ2-3|TRBV14
CASSQATSGRVSDTQYF
>TRBJ2-7|TRBV27
CASSIQGHSYEQYF
>TRBJ1-5|TRBV28
CASSYSGGQGAQPQHF
>TRBJ2-4|TRBV10-3
CAISTGRNIQYF
>TRBJ2-2|TRBV21-1
CASSEVAPTGELFF
>TRBJ2-7|TRBV19
CASSTRTGRAYEQYF
>TRBJ2-5|TRBV6-5
CASSEAGTETQYF
>TRBJ2-1|TRBV6-5
CASRSARVTYNEQFF
>TRBJ2-5|TRBV6-6
CATAPRQAQETQYF